One sample yielded the 13 T cell receptor beta chains listed below, sequenced in a study of shared clonotypes between healthy human individuals. The protocol was immunoSEQ multiplex PCR, while the TCRdb copy is restricted to in-frame clones and leaves out a portion. Of 2,500,000 or so clones listed, more than 90% were seen once; the top ten hold over 0.12%. Sequencing was carried out using naive CD4+ T cells sorted from blood. Subset here: CD45RA+ positively selected. The receptors were gathered from a man between 18 and 29 years old in good health.

The sample holds a few counts of this clone. The V call is TRBV7-8, the J call TRBJ2-7, with 8 bases identical to TRBD2. The CDR3 covers 15 residues. Germline trimming cut 6 bases from V and 7 bases from J; bases unmatched to any gene: 14. Germline-derived CDR1 and CDR2 are SGHVS and FQNEAQ. The CDR3: CASRSNEAGAGEQYF. The CDR3 region has the DNA TGTGCCAGCAGGTCTAACGAAGCGGGAGCAGGAGAGCAGTACTTC.

About this clone itself: The sample holds other DNA sequences that translate to the same CDR3. The genes are TRBV5-4 and TRBJ2-5; a possible D gene is TRBD1 (6 bases). CDR3 length: 14 residues. V gave up 4 bases and J gave up 2 bases, with 12 bases separating them. Per the germline V gene, CDR1 is SGHNT and CDR2 is YYREEE (reference sequence). The CDR3 DNA reads as TGTGCCAGCAGCCCTGGGACACAACAAGAGACCCAGTACTTC. Protein: CASSPGTQQETQYF.

The table lists this clone with a count of one. The chain recombines TRBV6-1 with TRBJ2-7, with 13 bases aligning to TRBD2. The germline V gene encodes CDR1 MNHNS and CDR2 SASEGT. The CDR3 contains 16 residues. The V and J ends lost 1 base and 4 bases, in that order; junction bases with no gene match: 4. The CDR3 bases are TGTGCCAGCAGTGAAGTACCGGGACTAGCGGGGTACGAGCAGTACTTC. Translating gives CASSEVPGLAGYEQYF.

The chain links TRBV19 to TRBJ2-2; tentative D call: TRBD2 (6 bases). The CDR3 loop spans 15 amino acids. The V and J ends lost 1 base and 7 bases respectively, with 13 bases between them. The germline V gene has CDR1 LNHDA and CDR2 SQIVND (reference sequence). The CDR3 DNA follows: TGTGCCAGTAGTATAGTGGAGGGGTTTGGCGGGGAGCTGTTTTTT. It encodes CASSIVEGFGGELFF. The full variable domain, in which reference TRBV19 and TRBJ2-2 provide the parts outside the CDR3, is DGGITQSPKYLFRKEGQNVTLSCEQNLNHDAMYWYRQDPGQGLRLIYYSQIVNDFQKGDIAEGYSVSREKKESFPLTVTSAQKNPTAFYLCASSIVEGFGGELFFGEGSRLTVL.

The V call is TRBV18, the J call TRBJ1-4; 7 positions match TRBD1. Germline V gives CDR1 KGHSH, CDR2 LQKENI. CDR3 length: 12 residues. With V trimmed by 9 bases and J by 8 bases, 6 bases remained unmatched. CDR3 residues: CASRGTEEKLFF. As DNA, the CDR3 is TGTGCCAGTAGAGGGACAGAAGAAAAACTGTTTTTT.

The CDR3, as DNA: TGTGCCAGCAGCTTAGCGCAAGCGGGGGGGCTCCCAGATACGCAGTATTTT. This codes for CASSLAQAGGLPDTQYF. The chain recombines TRBV7-9 with TRBJ2-3; 10 bases agree with TRBD2. Germline V lookup: CDR1 SEHNR, CDR2 FQNEAQ (reference sequence). The trim removed 0 bases at V and 4 bases at J, leaving 7 bases unmatched. The CDR3 runs to 17 residues.

The chain carries TRBV4-3 and TRBJ2-7, with D tentatively TRBD1 (5 bases). Germline loops: CDR1 LGHNA, CDR2 YSLEER. This CDR3 comprises 13 residues. Trimming took off 1 base at V and 9 bases at J, with 13 bases between the two ends. The CDR3 DNA follows: TGCGCCAGCAGCCAAGGGTTGGGGCGGTGGCAGTACTTC. It encodes CASSQGLGRWQYF.

The table lists this clone with a few counts. Other DNA sequences in this specimen translate into the identical CDR3. DNA for the CDR3: TGTGCCAGCTCCCCTAGCTCCTACGAGCAGTACTTC. Amino acids: CASSPSSYEQYF. The chain employs TRBV18 and TRBJ2-7; D uncertain. The germline gives CDR1 KGHSH, CDR2 LQKENI. This CDR3 is built from 12 residues. V was pared by 6 bases and J by 0 bases, with 6 bases between. The whole variable domain, remainder taken from reference TRBV18 and TRBJ2-7, is NAGVMQNPRHLVRRRGQEARLRCSPMKGHSHVYWYRQLPEEGLKFMVYLQKENIIDESGMPKERFSAEFPKEGPSILRIQQVVRGDSAAYFCASSPSSYEQYFGPGTRLTVT.

This chain uses TRBV10-1 with TRBJ2-3; D may correspond to TRBD1 or TRBD2 (5 bases each). CDR3 length: 15 residues. Trimming left V 2 bases short and J 1 base short, with 10 bases between. Germline CDR1 WNHNN, CDR2 SYGVQD (reference sequence). This chain's CDR3 is CASSETGQGTDTQYF. The DNA for the CDR3 is TGCGCCAGCAGTGAGACGGGGCAGGGCACAGATACGCAGTATTTT.

As for this clone: Other DNA sequences in this specimen translate into the identical CDR3. The gene calls are TRBV10-3 and TRBJ2-5, with 7 bases aligning to TRBD1. The V gene end was trimmed by 6 bases and the J gene end by 2 bases; junction bases not matched to a gene: 3. CDR3 length equals 13 residues. The germline V gene encodes CDR1 ENHRY and CDR2 SYGVKD. CDR3 DNA sequence: TGTGCCATCAGCGGGACAGATCAAGAGACCCAGTACTTC. It codes for CAISGTDQETQYF.

The rearrangement joins TRBV4-1 to TRBJ1-6, with TRBD1 matching 10 bases. The CDR3 loop spans 16 amino acids. Trimming took 2 bases from V and 6 from J; bases not matched to a gene: 4. The germline CDR1 and CDR2 sequences are MGHRA and YSYEKL. The CDR3 sequence is CASSQLRDRGNSPLHF. CDR3 DNA sequence: TGCGCCAGCAGCCAACTCCGGGACAGGGGTAATTCACCCCTCCACTTT.

The rearrangement links TRBV5-1 to TRBJ2-7; D not resolved. CDR1 SGHRS and CDR2 YFSETQ come from the germline V gene. Trimming shortened V by 7 bases and J by 2 bases, and 16 bases separated the two germline ends. This CDR3 contains 14 residues. The CDR3 is CASQDPSGAYEQYF. The CDR3 DNA sequence: TGCGCCAGCCAGGACCCCTCGGGCGCCTACGAGCAGTACTTC.

The V call is TRBV6-6, the J call TRBJ2-2, with 11 bases that match TRBD2. The germline CDR1 and CDR2 sequences are MNHNY and SVGAGI (reference sequence). This CDR3 comprises 14 residues. V shed 6 bases, J shed 4 bases, and the junction held 1 base outside the gene matches. For the CDR3, the DNA is TGTGCCAGCAGGGGGACTAGCGGCACCGGGGAGCTGTTTTTT. This gives the protein CASRGTSGTGELFF.